This T cell receptor beta chain stems from a study of glioma-infiltrating T cells after dendritic cell vaccination. Study-level points and caveats: Few patients contributed both blood and tumor specimens.

The sample's time point: after dendritic cell vaccination, including at tumor progression/relapse. The germline gives CDR1 SGHNT, CDR2 YENEEA. V dropped 1 base and J dropped 6 bases, with 9 bases sitting between them. The CDR3 has 14 amino acids. Using immunoSEQ multiplex PCR, the repertoire was profiled, and TCRdb retains in-frame clones only, with some absent. The data hold roughly 85,000 clones, with 85% observed a single time. With regard to this clone: Antigen: not known.

This specimen consisted of blood, obtained after dendritic cell vaccination. The gene calls are TRBV11-3 and TRBJ2-2, with D tentatively TRBD2 (6 bases). The receptor was isolated from a human donor with glioblastoma. CDR3 bases: TGTGCCAGCAGCTTAGTCGCGGGATCCGGGGAGCTGTTTTTT. Its translation is CASSLVAGSGELFF. The variable domain in full, with the rest retrieved from reference TRBV11-3 and TRBJ2-2, is EAGVVQSPRYKIIEKKQPVAFWCNPISGHNTLYWYLQNLGQGPELLIRYENEEAVDDSQLPKDRFSAERLKGVDSTLKIQPAELGDSAVYLCASSLVAGSGELFFGEGSRLTVL.